This note documents a single TCR beta chain sequence. Trimming pared 8 bases from V and 7 bases from J, leaving 23 bases between. The CDR3 loop spans 15 amino acids. Germline V CDR1 and CDR2: MNHEY, SMNVEV (reference sequence). This sample was included in a study of shared T cell receptors in the human thymus. Assay used: immunoSEQ multiplex PCR; TCRdb lists only in-frame clones, some missing. This table has 540,000 or so clones, around 78% appearing once. Separately, the same data were catalogued under a study of human thymus T cells. According to that study: Thymic repertoires from unrelated individuals overlapped highly, related research reported.

The sequenced sample was thymocytes. The receptor's source is a boy in the first two years of life with a congenital heart defect. This rearrangement joins TRBV27 to TRBJ1-1; tentatively, D is TRBD1 (6 bases). Here the CDR3 reads CASGPPGQGIVEAFF. The CDR3 DNA follows: TGTGCCAGCGGGCCCCCGGGACAAGGGATTGTTGAAGCTTTCTTT.